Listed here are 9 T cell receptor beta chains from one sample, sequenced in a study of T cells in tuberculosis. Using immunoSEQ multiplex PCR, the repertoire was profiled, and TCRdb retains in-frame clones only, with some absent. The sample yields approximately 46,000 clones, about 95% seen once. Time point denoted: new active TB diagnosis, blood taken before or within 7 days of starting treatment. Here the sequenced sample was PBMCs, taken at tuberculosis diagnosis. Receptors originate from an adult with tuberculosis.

For the CDR3, the DNA is TGTGCCATCAGTGTTGGGAGTGCCGTCTCTGGAAACACCATATATTTT. It codes for CAISVGSAVSGNTIYF. V usage is TRBV10-3 and J usage is TRBJ1-3; D call uncertain. The ends were cut back, 4 bases at V and 0 bases at J, with 13 bases in the middle. The CDR3 is 16 amino acids. CDR1 is ENHRY and CDR2 is SYGVKD in the germline V gene.

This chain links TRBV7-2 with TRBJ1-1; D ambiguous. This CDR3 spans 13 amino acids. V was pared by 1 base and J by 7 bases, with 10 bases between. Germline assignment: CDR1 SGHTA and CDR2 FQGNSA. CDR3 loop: CASSLERQFEAFF. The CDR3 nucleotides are TGTGCCAGCAGCTTAGAACGCCAGTTTGAAGCTTTCTTT.

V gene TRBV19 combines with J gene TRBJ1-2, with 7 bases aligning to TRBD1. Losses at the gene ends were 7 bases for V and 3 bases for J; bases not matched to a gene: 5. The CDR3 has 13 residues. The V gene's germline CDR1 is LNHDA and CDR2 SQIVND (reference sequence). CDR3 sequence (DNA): TGTGCCAGTAATGACAGGGTCCACTATGGCTACACCTTC. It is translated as CASNDRVHYGYTF.

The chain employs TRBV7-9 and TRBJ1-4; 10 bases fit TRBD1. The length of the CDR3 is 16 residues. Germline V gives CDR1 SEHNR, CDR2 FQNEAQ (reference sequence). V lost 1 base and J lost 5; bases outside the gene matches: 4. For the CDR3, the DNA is TGTGCCAGCAGCTTAGTACCGGACAGGGGGAATGAAAAACTGTTTTTT. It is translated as CASSLVPDRGNEKLFF.

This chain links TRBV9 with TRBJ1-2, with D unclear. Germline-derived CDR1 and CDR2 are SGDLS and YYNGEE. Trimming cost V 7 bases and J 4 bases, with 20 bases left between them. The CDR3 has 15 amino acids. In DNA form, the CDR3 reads TGTGCCAGCGGATCAACGAGGAATCTGGGCTATGGCTACACCTTC. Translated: CASGSTRNLGYGYTF.

CDR3 residues: CASSLPTGGGYTF. The CDR3 DNA sequence: TGTGCCAGCAGTTTACCGACAGGGGGCGGCTACACCTTC. This chain links TRBV28 with TRBJ1-2; 10 bases agree with TRBD1. The junction had 2 bases not matched to a gene; V was cut back by 2 bases and J by 8 bases. The germline gives CDR1 MDHEN, CDR2 SYDVKM. The CDR3 consists of 13 residues.

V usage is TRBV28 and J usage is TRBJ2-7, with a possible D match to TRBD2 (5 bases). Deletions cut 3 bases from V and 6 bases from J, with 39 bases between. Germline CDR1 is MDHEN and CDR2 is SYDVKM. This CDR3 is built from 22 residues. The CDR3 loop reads CASSFPYYRGLNQVSNPLEQYF. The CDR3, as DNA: TGTGCCAGCAGTTTCCCCTATTATCGGGGATTGAACCAAGTCTCCAACCCCCTCGAGCAGTACTTC.

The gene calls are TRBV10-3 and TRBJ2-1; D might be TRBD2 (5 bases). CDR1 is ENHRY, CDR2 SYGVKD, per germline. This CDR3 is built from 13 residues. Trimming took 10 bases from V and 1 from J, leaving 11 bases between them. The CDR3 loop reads CATGGLSYNEQFF. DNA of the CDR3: TGTGCCACCGGCGGGTTATCCTACAATGAGCAGTTCTTC.

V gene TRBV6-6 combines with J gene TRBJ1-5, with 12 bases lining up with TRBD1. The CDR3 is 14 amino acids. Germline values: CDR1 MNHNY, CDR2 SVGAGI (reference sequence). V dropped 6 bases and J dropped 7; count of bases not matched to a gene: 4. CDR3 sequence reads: CASRGTGGGQPQHF. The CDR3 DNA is TGTGCCAGCAGGGGGACAGGGGGCGGGCAGCCCCAGCATTTT.